The rows below give T cell receptor beta chains drawn from one sample of a study of OX40 agonist ivuxolimab in advanced cancers. TCRdb's copy holds only in-frame clones and misses some; the assay was immunoSEQ multiplex PCR. In the table there are 80,000 or so clones, roughly nine tenths of which are singletons. This sample comprised CD4+ or CD8+ T cells sorted from blood, obtained in a trial of the OX40 agonist ivuxolimab. All receptors derive from an adult with an advanced solid tumor such as melanoma, head and neck, liver or kidney cancer. CDR3s include the opening cysteine and the closing phenylalanine or tryptophan. The order of the fields is CDR3 DNA, CDR3 protein, clone size, D gene, J gene, V gene. A D gene is named only where the DNA matches it firmly. The size entry is marked missing in some rows and otherwise reads once, few, many or a size class.

CDR3nt: TGTGCCACCAGCAGAGCAGGGGGCATCGGGGCCAACGTCCTGACTTTC
CDR3aa: CATSRAGGIGANVLTF
abundance: -
d_gene: TRBD1
j_gene: TRBJ2-6
v_gene: TRBV15

CDR3nt: TGTGCCAGCCGGCGTGGGGGCGACAGATGGGCAGATACGCAGTATTTT
CDR3aa: CASRRGGDRWADTQYF
abundance: few
d_gene: -
j_gene: TRBJ2-3
v_gene: TRBV2

CDR3nt: TGTGCTCTACAGAACAGGGGGCATGGCTACACCTTC
CDR3aa: CALQNRGHGYTF
abundance: -
d_gene: TRBD1
j_gene: TRBJ1-2
v_gene: TRBV2

CDR3nt: TGCGCCAGCAGTAGCAGCCTGAACACTGAAGCTTTCTTT
CDR3aa: CASSSSLNTEAFF
abundance: -
d_gene: -
j_gene: TRBJ1-1
v_gene: TRBV10-1

CDR3nt: TGTGCCAGCAGTGCCCGCCACAGGGGGGAACAGCCCCAGCATTTT
CDR3aa: CASSARHRGEQPQHF
abundance: -
d_gene: TRBD1
j_gene: TRBJ1-5
v_gene: TRBV27

CDR3nt: TGTGCCACCAGCAGAGTAAGCGGGGACCGGACCCAGTACTTC
CDR3aa: CATSRVSGDRTQYF
abundance: -
d_gene: TRBD2
j_gene: TRBJ2-5
v_gene: TRBV15

CDR3nt: TGTGCCAGCAGTTTGCGCCAGCGGACTAGCACAGATACGCAGTATTTT
CDR3aa: CASSLRQRTSTDTQYF
abundance: -
d_gene: -
j_gene: TRBJ2-3
v_gene: TRBV28

CDR3nt: TGTGCCAGCAGCCAAGCGGGGGGGAGCTCCTACGAGCAGTACTTC
CDR3aa: CASSQAGGSSYEQYF
abundance: once
d_gene: TRBD2
j_gene: TRBJ2-7
v_gene: TRBV7-6

CDR3nt: TGTGCCAGCAGTCTCCTGACTAGCGGGAGTGGCGAGCAGTACTTC
CDR3aa: CASSLLTSGSGEQYF
abundance: -
d_gene: TRBD2
j_gene: TRBJ2-7
v_gene: TRBV27

CDR3nt: TGCGCCAGCAGACCGAGCGGGAGAGGTGGGGAGACCCAGTACTTC
CDR3aa: CASRPSGRGGETQYF
abundance: -
d_gene: TRBD2
j_gene: TRBJ2-5
v_gene: TRBV5-1

CDR3nt: TGTGCCAGCAGCTTATCGGTTAGCGGGAGTACCTCCTACGAGCAGTACTTC
CDR3aa: CASSLSVSGSTSYEQYF
abundance: once
d_gene: TRBD2
j_gene: TRBJ2-7
v_gene: TRBV7-9

CDR3nt: TGTGCCAGCAGTCCCCTCGTTCCCTCCCTGCGGGCTTTCTTT
CDR3aa: CASSPLVPSLRAFF
abundance: few
d_gene: -
j_gene: TRBJ1-1
v_gene: TRBV6-6

CDR3nt: TGTGCCAGTTCCGGGGGTTCCATGAACACTGAAGCTTTCTTT
CDR3aa: CASSGGSMNTEAFF
abundance: once
d_gene: -
j_gene: TRBJ1-1
v_gene: TRBV18

CDR3nt: TGCGCCAGCAGCTCCACAGGGGCCCTCTCCTACGAGCAGTACTTC
CDR3aa: CASSSTGALSYEQYF
abundance: -
d_gene: TRBD1
j_gene: TRBJ2-7
v_gene: TRBV5-1

CDR3nt: TGTGCCAGCAGTGTGACAGGCAACCCCGGGGAGCTGTTTTTT
CDR3aa: CASSVTGNPGELFF
abundance: -
d_gene: -
j_gene: TRBJ2-2
v_gene: TRBV2

CDR3nt: TGTGCCAGCAGTCGGGCAGAGACCCAGTACTTC
CDR3aa: CASSRAETQYF
abundance: -
d_gene: -
j_gene: TRBJ2-5
v_gene: TRBV2

CDR3nt: TGTGCCAGCACCCTAAGTGCGGGCAGCTCCTACGAGCAGTACTTC
CDR3aa: CASTLSAGSSYEQYF
abundance: -
d_gene: -
j_gene: TRBJ2-7
v_gene: TRBV7-9

CDR3nt: TGTGCCAGTACCCCCGAACAGGGGAACTATGGCTACACCTTC
CDR3aa: CASTPEQGNYGYTF
abundance: -
d_gene: TRBD1
j_gene: TRBJ1-2
v_gene: TRBV19

CDR3nt: TGCGCCAGCAGCGACCTCGGGGAGCAGTTCTTC
CDR3aa: CASSDLGEQFF
abundance: -
d_gene: -
j_gene: TRBJ2-1
v_gene: TRBV5-1

CDR3nt: TGTGCCTGGACTTATTACGGCTATGGCTACACCTTC
CDR3aa: CAWTYYGYGYTF
abundance: -
d_gene: -
j_gene: TRBJ1-2
v_gene: TRBV30

CDR3nt: TGTGCCACCAGCAGAGAGTCCGGACACTACTCCATGTGGTCTCCGTACTTC
CDR3aa: CATSRESGHYSMWSPYF
abundance: -
d_gene: -
j_gene: TRBJ2-5
v_gene: TRBV15

CDR3nt: TGTGCCACCAGCAGAGATTTATCGTACGAGCAGTACTTC
CDR3aa: CATSRDLSYEQYF
abundance: few
d_gene: -
j_gene: TRBJ2-7
v_gene: TRBV15

CDR3nt: TGTGCCAGCAGCTTTTCTGGCAGGGCGAACACTGAAGCTTTCTTT
CDR3aa: CASSFSGRANTEAFF
abundance: -
d_gene: -
j_gene: TRBJ1-1
v_gene: TRBV11-3